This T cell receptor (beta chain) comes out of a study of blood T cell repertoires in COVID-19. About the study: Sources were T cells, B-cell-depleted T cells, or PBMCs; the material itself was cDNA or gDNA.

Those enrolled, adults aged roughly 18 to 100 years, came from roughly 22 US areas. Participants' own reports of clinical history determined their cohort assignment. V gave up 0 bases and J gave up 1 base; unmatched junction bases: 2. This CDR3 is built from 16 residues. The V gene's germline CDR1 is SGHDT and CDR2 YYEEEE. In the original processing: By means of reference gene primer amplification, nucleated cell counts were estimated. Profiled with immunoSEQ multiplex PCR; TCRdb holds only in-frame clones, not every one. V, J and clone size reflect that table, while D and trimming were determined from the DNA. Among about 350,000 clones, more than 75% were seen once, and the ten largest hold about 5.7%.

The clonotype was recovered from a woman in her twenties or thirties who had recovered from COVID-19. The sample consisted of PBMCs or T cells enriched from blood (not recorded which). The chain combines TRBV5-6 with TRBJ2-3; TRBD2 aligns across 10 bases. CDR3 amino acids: CASSLGLAGGTDTQYF. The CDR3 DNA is TGTGCCAGCAGCTTGGGGCTAGCGGGGGGCACAGATACGCAGTATTTT.